What follows describes a single T cell receptor beta chain. This sample was included in a study of T-cell reconstitution after alpha-beta-depleted transplantation in children. Between the trimmed V and J ends, which lost 2 bases and 2 bases, there was a span of 5 bases. CDR3 length equals 13 residues. Germline V gives CDR1 SGHDN, CDR2 FVKESK. TCRbeta library construction was performed incorporating unique molecular identifiers. TCRdb re-called the PCR reads through MiXCR, storing one row per CDR3 protein. The sample records nearly 550,000 distinct CDR3 sequences, approximately 20% being singletons. This chain joins TRBV14 and TRBJ2-3; D is unclear. The material sequenced was PBMCs from the stem cell graft donor, taken from the stem cell graft. This sequence originates from a human donor who donated a stem cell graft to a child with acute lymphoblastic leukemia. DNA for the CDR3: TGTGCCAGCAGCCAAATAATCACAGATACGCAGTATTTT. Residues: CASSQIITDTQYF. Filled out from reference TRBV14 and TRBJ2-3, the complete variable domain reads EAGVTQFPSHSVIEKGQTVTLRCDPISGHDNLYWYRRVMGKEIKFLLHFVKESKQDESGMPNNRFLAERTGGTYSTLKVQPAELEDSGVYFCASSQIITDTQYFGPGTRLTVL.